Presented here are 24 T cell receptor beta chains from one specimen sequenced in a study of blood T cell repertoires in COVID-19. Profiled with immunoSEQ multiplex PCR; TCRdb holds only in-frame clones, not every one. The sample lists 200,000 to 250,000 clones, about 85% occurring once. Sample: peripheral blood. All receptors come from a man aged 30-40 years with active or convalescent COVID-19.

V and J are TRBV11-1 and TRBJ2-3; 7 bases fit TRBD1. The CDR3 runs to 15 residues. Trimming took 5 bases from V and 4 from J; bases not matched to a gene: 9. Germline values: CDR1 SGHAT, CDR2 FQDESV (reference sequence). The CDR3 sequence: CASSHRGEVADTQYF. The CDR3 nucleotides read TGTGCCAGCAGCCACAGGGGAGAGGTTGCAGATACGCAGTATTTT.

The chain carries TRBV19 and TRBJ2-3; 7 nucleotides match TRBD2. The trim removed 2 bases at V and 2 bases at J, leaving 10 bases unmatched. This CDR3 is built from 17 residues. CDR1 is LNHDA, CDR2 SQIVND, per germline (reference sequence). The chain's CDR3 is CASSIFRTRAFTDTQYF. DNA for the CDR3: TGTGCCAGTAGTATATTTCGGACTAGAGCCTTCACAGATACGCAGTATTTT.

The chain joins TRBV24-1 to TRBJ2-5; TRBD1 matches 7 bases. After removal of 4 bases from V and 5 bases from J, the junction contained 12 bases not matched to a gene. Germline V gene data show CDR1 as KGHDR and CDR2 as SFDVKD. The length of the CDR3 is 16 residues. The CDR3 protein is CATSDQGDSYRETQYF. CDR3 DNA sequence: TGTGCCACCAGTGACCAGGGGGACAGCTATCGGGAGACCCAGTACTTC.

This clone was seen a few times. The chain is built from TRBV6-1 and TRBJ1-5, with 8 bases fitting TRBD1. The CDR3 consists of 15 residues. Unmatched junction bases numbered 4, after V lost 1 base and J lost 5 bases. The germline gives CDR1 MNHNS, CDR2 SASEGT. CDR3 sequence (DNA): TGTGCCAGCAGTGAAGACAGGGGGATCTATCAGCCCCAGCATTTT. This encodes CASSEDRGIYQPQHF.

The chain uses TRBV7-2 and TRBJ1-2; the D gene is possibly TRBD1 (6 bases). Between the trimmed V and J ends, which lost 3 bases and 6 bases, there was a span of 17 bases. The CDR3 has 15 amino acids. Germline CDR1 SGHTA, CDR2 FQGNSA. The CDR3 spells CASSFLLGTPNGYTF. The CDR3, as DNA: TGTGCCAGCAGCTTTTTGCTCGGGACACCTAATGGCTACACCTTC.

A remark on this clone: The same CDR3 can be traced to other DNA sequences in this sample. The CDR3 sequence: CASSPTGTASYEQYF. The CDR3 nucleotides are TGTGCCAGCAGCCCCACCGGGACAGCCTCCTACGAGCAGTACTTC. V usage is TRBV28 and J usage is TRBJ2-7; TRBD1 agrees at 7 bases. V lost 6 bases and J lost 0; bases outside the gene matches: 8. The CDR3 spans 15 residues. Germline V gene data show CDR1 as MDHEN and CDR2 as SYDVKM. The entire variable domain, with the rest obtained from reference TRBV28 and TRBJ2-7, is as follows: DVKVTQSSRYLVKRTGEKVFLECVQDMDHENMFWYRQDPGLGLRLIYFSYDVKMKEKGDIPEGYSVSREKKERFSLILESASTNQTSMYLCASSPTGTASYEQYFGPGTRLTVT.

This clone was detected only once. This chain connects TRBV2 to TRBJ2-5; 12 bases align to TRBD2. This CDR3 is 15 amino acids long. V was pared by 5 bases and J by 2 bases, with 3 bases of the junction left unmatched. Germline loops: CDR1 SNHLY, CDR2 FYNNEI. CDR3 residues: CASSPGLAGQETQYF. The CDR3 coding sequence is TGTGCCAGCAGTCCAGGACTAGCGGGGCAAGAGACCCAGTACTTC.

The chain combines TRBV10-1 with TRBJ1-6; perhaps TRBD1 as D (5 bases). The CDR3 has 17 amino acids. Germline V CDR1 and CDR2: WNHNN, SYGVQD (reference sequence). With 0 bases removed from V and 12 bases from J, the gap between germline ends came to 21 bases. CDR3 sequence (DNA): TGCGCCAGCAGTGAGTCGCGGCAGGGTAAGGTGGGTGGACCCCTCCACTTT. It yields the protein CASSESRQGKVGGPLHF.

The chain combines TRBV19 with TRBJ2-1; 9 bases map to TRBD2. The CDR3 has 14 amino acids. V was clipped by 7 bases and J by 4 bases; unmatched bases: 5. The V gene's germline CDR1 is LNHDA and CDR2 SQIVND (reference sequence). CDR3 sequence reads: CASTAGGPYNEQFF. The DNA for the CDR3 is TGTGCCAGTACCGCGGGGGGGCCTTACAATGAGCAGTTCTTC.

The rearrangement uses TRBV2 and TRBJ2-1; TRBD2 matches 9 bases. CDR3 size: 13 residues. Germline CDR1 and CDR2: SNHLY and FYNNEI. The ends lost 6 bases at V and 4 bases at J; junction bases unmatched: 1. CDR3 in DNA: TGTGCCAGCAGCGGACTAGCGTACAATGAGCAGTTCTTC. Protein product: CASSGLAYNEQFF.

CDR3 bases: TGTGCCAGCAGCCAAGACAGACTAGCGGGGCAAGAGACCCAGTACTTC. It translates to CASSQDRLAGQETQYF. The chain has TRBV7-2 and TRBJ2-5; 11 nucleotides line up with TRBD2. CDR1 SGHTA and CDR2 FQGNSA come from the germline V gene. The CDR3 extends over 16 amino acids. V gave up 5 bases and J gave up 2 bases; unmatched junction bases: 7.

This clone was detected only a few times. The rearrangement joins TRBV28 to TRBJ1-5, with TRBD1 matching 7 bases. With V trimmed by 6 bases and J by 3 bases, 11 bases remained unmatched. Germline V gives CDR1 MDHEN, CDR2 SYDVKM. The CDR3 length is 16 residues. The CDR3 here is CASRQTGAPPNQPQHF. CDR3 nucleotides: TGTGCCAGCAGACAAACAGGGGCGCCCCCCAATCAGCCCCAGCATTTT.

J is TRBJ2-7 and V is TRBV28; the match to TRBD2 covers 8 bases. Germline CDR1 is MDHEN and CDR2 is SYDVKM. This CDR3 is 16 amino acids long. The trim removed 5 bases at V and 4 bases at J, leaving 13 bases unmatched. CDR3 in amino acids: CASSSKTGLGGYEQYF. The DNA of the CDR3 is TGTGCCAGCAGTAGTAAGACGGGACTAGGAGGATACGAGCAGTACTTC.

Only one count was recorded for this clone. V usage is TRBV7-9 and J usage is TRBJ2-2, with 10 positions matching TRBD2. The trim removed 6 bases at V and 4 bases at J, leaving 11 bases unmatched. Germline V CDR1 and CDR2: SEHNR, FQNEAQ (reference sequence). This CDR3 has 17 amino acids. DNA for the CDR3: TGTGCCAGCAGGCCATACTTAAGCGGGAGGGCCACCGGGGAGCTGTTTTTT. Protein product: CASRPYLSGRATGELFF. Based on the CDR3 plus reference TRBV7-9 and TRBJ2-2, the full variable domain is DTGVSQNPRHKITKRGQNVTFRCDPISEHNRLYWYRQTLGQGPEFLTYFQNEAQLEKSRLLSDRFSAERPKGSFSTLEIQRTEQGDSAMYLCASRPYLSGRATGELFFGEGSRLTVL.

This clone was seen more than once but under ten times. The V and J genes are TRBV30 and TRBJ2-1, with D tentatively TRBD2 (5 bases). Trimming cost V 3 bases and J 0 bases, with 12 bases left between them. The CDR3 consists of 15 residues. Germline CDR1 reads GTSNPN; CDR2 reads SVGIG (reference sequence). CDR3 protein: CAWRADYRSYNEQFF. Written as DNA, the CDR3 is TGTGCCTGGAGGGCCGACTACCGCTCCTACAATGAGCAGTTCTTC.

The chain uses TRBV5-1 and TRBJ1-1; 12 bases fit TRBD1. J was trimmed by 1 base and V by 4 bases; bases with no gene match: 14. The CDR3 consists of 19 residues. Germline V CDR1 and CDR2: SGHRS, YFSETQ. Written as DNA, the CDR3 is TGCGCCAGCAGCGGGGACAGGGGGCGTGGGTCTTATCCGAACACTGAAGCTTTCTTT. Residues: CASSGDRGRGSYPNTEAFF.

This clone was seen only once. Here the CDR3 reads CSVTGGDEKLFF. Written as DNA, the CDR3 is TGCAGCGTTACAGGGGGCGACGAAAAACTGTTTTTT. The gene calls are TRBV29-1 and TRBJ1-4, with 9 positions matching TRBD1. The CDR3 has 12 amino acids. The germline V gene has CDR1 SQVTM and CDR2 ANQGSEA. Trimming removed 5 bases from V and 8 bases from J; junction bases left unmatched: 3.

V usage is TRBV20-1 and J usage is TRBJ1-4; D is uncertain. This CDR3 is 11 amino acids long. Trimming took off 6 bases at V and 5 bases at J, with 7 bases between the two ends. Looked up from germline, CDR1 is DFQATT and CDR2 is SNEGSKA (reference sequence). The CDR3 reads CSAGKNEKLFF. In nucleotides, the CDR3 is TGCAGTGCCGGGAAGAATGAAAAACTGTTTTTT.

The chain joins TRBV18 to TRBJ2-1; 7 bases map to TRBD2. This CDR3 is 14 amino acids long. Germline CDR1 is KGHSH and CDR2 is LQKENI. V trimming: 1 base; J trimming: 8 bases; junction bases outside the gene matches: 5. The CDR3, as DNA: TGTGCCAGCTCACCACGGGATAGCGGGTATGAGCAGTTCTTC. Amino acid sequence: CASSPRDSGYEQFF.

This clone was counted between two and nine times. The gene calls are TRBV20-1 and TRBJ1-5; no reliable D call. From germline, CDR1 is DFQATT and CDR2 SNEGSKA (reference sequence). This CDR3 spans 12 amino acids. Trimming took 3 bases from V and 6 from J, leaving 9 bases between them. CDR3 sequence: CSASRRGQPQHF. The DNA of the CDR3 is TGCAGTGCTAGTCGCAGAGGTCAGCCCCAGCATTTT.

The rearrangement uses TRBV3-1 (or the pseudogene TRBV3-2) and TRBJ2-2; 10 nucleotides agree with TRBD2. This CDR3 is built from 17 residues. V trimming: 7 bases; J trimming: 3 bases; junction bases outside the gene matches: 11. CDR1 and CDR2 from the germline V gene are LGHDT and YNNKEL (reference sequence). CDR3 in DNA: TGTGCCAGCACCCCAGGGAGCGGGAGGGCCTACACCGGGGAGCTGTTTTTT. Its protein product is CASTPGSGRAYTGELFF.

The chain couples TRBV12-3 or TRBV12-4 to TRBJ2-1; 7 nucleotides align to TRBD2. This CDR3 is 13 amino acids long. Unmatched junction bases numbered 6, after V lost 3 bases and J lost 10 bases. The CDR3 DNA sequence: TGTGCCAGCAGTTTGCCGGGAGGACGGGAGCAGTTCTTC. It yields the protein CASSLPGGREQFF.

This rearrangement joins TRBV5-1 to TRBJ1-4, with TRBD1 matching 7 bases. V was pared by 3 bases and J by 4 bases, with 6 bases of the junction left unmatched. Germline V gene sequence: CDR1 SGHRS, CDR2 YFSETQ. This CDR3 is built from 15 residues. CDR3 nucleotides: TGCGCCAGCAGCTCGAGGACAGGAATTAATGAAAAACTGTTTTTT. It specifies CASSSRTGINEKLFF.

V is TRBV6-1 and J is TRBJ1-1; D unresolved. The CDR3 sequence is 14 residues long. V shed 1 base and J shed 1 base, with 7 bases lying between them. Germline loops: CDR1 MNHNS, CDR2 SASEGT. Here the CDR3 reads CASSEEQWNTEAFF. The CDR3 DNA sequence: TGTGCCAGCAGTGAAGAGCAATGGAACACTGAAGCTTTCTTT.